This TCR beta chain is drawn from a study of T cell clonotyping in hematopoietic cell transplantation. Comments on this clone: The antigen is unknown.

Study-wide results and limits: Graft donor and pretransplant recipient Inverse Simpson Index values predicted broader posttransplant TCR diversity. Few recipient clonotypes overlapped donors; over 95% were de novo at given depth. Cells were unsorted, so CD4 and CD8 contributions were not separated.

Trimming pared 8 bases from V and 7 bases from J, leaving 17 bases between. Per germline, CDR1 LNHDA and CDR2 SQIVND (reference sequence). The CDR3 covers 13 residues. Some clones are missing from TCRdb's copy, which holds only in-frame ones; the method was immunoSEQ multiplex PCR. The sample carries roughly 5,300 clones, around 78% recorded once. Samples: about 28 days before transplant, then days 30, 100 and 180 after. V usage is TRBV19 and J usage is TRBJ1-2; D might be TRBD1 (6 bases). The sample in question was peripheral blood mononuclear cells, obtained 100 days after allogeneic stem cell transplant. The source is a male patient between 60 and 69 years old who had an allogeneic stem cell transplant, so T cells may come from the graft donor. Some clones in this sample may be carry-over from other donors' samples. The CDR3 here is CASCRGASFGYTF. The CDR3 DNA is TGTGCCAGTTGCCGGGGGGCTTCTTTTGGCTACACCTTC.